These 10 T cell receptor beta chains were sequenced from one sample in a study of Ad26.COV2.S vaccination and SARS-CoV-2 variants. Assay used: immunoSEQ multiplex PCR; TCRdb lists only in-frame clones, some missing. The profile shows about 680,000 clones, 89% of them singletons. This sample's treatment: around 19 received Ad26.COV2.S at low or high dose, single or two shots; a few received placebo; per-sample allocation not given. Vaccine and placebo recipients were sampled on day 63 after the first injection. The specimen was peripheral blood, collected in a trial of Ad26.COV2.S vaccine versus placebo. The receptors were gathered from a person between 18 and 60 years old who received the Ad26.COV2.S COVID-19 vaccine or a placebo.

Notes on this clone: Germline and junction disagree at one end, which may indicate a read error. This chain uses TRBV18 with TRBJ1-6; D possibly corresponds to TRBD1 (6 bases). Germline V gene sequence: CDR1 KGHSH, CDR2 LQKENI. The CDR3 covers 14 residues. In DNA form, the CDR3 reads TGTGCCAGCTCGCCACAAACAGGGAATTCACCCCTCCACTTT. Its protein product is CASSPQTGNSPLHF.

The rearrangement links TRBV19 to TRBJ2-7; perhaps TRBD1 as D (6 bases). CDR1 is LNHDA, CDR2 SQIVND, per germline (reference sequence). The CDR3 has 14 amino acids. V lost 6 bases, J lost 3 bases, and 15 bases lay in between. The CDR3 region is CASSSPGHDYEQYF. CDR3 nucleotides: TGTGCCAGTAGCTCCCCGGGACACGACTACGAGCAGTACTTC.

The V call is TRBV16, the J call TRBJ1-6, with D possibly TRBD1 on 5 matching bases. The CDR3 spans 17 residues. Germline assignment: CDR1 KGHSY and CDR2 FQNENV. CDR3 amino acids: CASLARFPGEGNSPLHF. The CDR3, as DNA: TGTGCTTCGCTCGCTCGCTTCCCGGGGGAGGGGAATTCACCCCTCCACTTT.

The rearrangement uses TRBV18 and TRBJ2-7, with 7 nucleotides matching TRBD1. J was trimmed by 2 bases and V by 2 bases; bases with no gene match: 6. The germline CDR1 and CDR2 sequences are KGHSH and LQKENI. The CDR3 loop spans 15 amino acids. CDR3 amino acids: CASSPDWTGTYEQYF. DNA of the CDR3: TGTGCCAGCTCACCAGACTGGACAGGTACCTACGAGCAGTACTTC.

This clone was picked up one time. This sequence joins TRBV27 and TRBJ1-5; TRBD1 matches 8 bases. J lost 2 bases, V lost 6 bases, and 3 bases had no gene match. CDR3 size: 14 residues. The germline CDR1 and CDR2 sequences are MNHEY and SMNVEV (reference sequence). Here the CDR3 reads CASRVTGGNQPQHF. The CDR3 nucleotides read TGTGCCAGCAGGGTGACAGGGGGCAATCAGCCCCAGCATTTT.

This rearrangement joins TRBV6-5 to TRBJ1-5; perhaps TRBD1 as D (6 bases). Germline CDR1 reads MNHEY; CDR2 reads SVGAGI. The CDR3 extends over 14 amino acids. V dropped 6 bases and J dropped 5 bases, with 14 bases sitting between them. The CDR3 DNA sequence: TGTGCCAGCAGCCCCGCGGGGGCGGATCAGCCCCAGCATTTT. Translating it yields CASSPAGADQPQHF.

DNA for the CDR3: TGTGCCAGCAGCGAGCGGGACTCCCGATACGGTGAGCAGTTCTTC. Amino acids: CASSERDSRYGEQFF. The chain uses TRBV7-9 and TRBJ2-1; 7 bases agree with TRBD2. V gave up 5 bases and J gave up 9 bases; unmatched junction bases: 13. CDR3 length: 15 amino acids. Germline V gene lookup returns CDR1 SEHNR and CDR2 FQNEAQ (reference sequence).

This clone was seen more than once but under ten times. CDR3 in amino acids: CASGFYEQYF. The CDR3 nucleotides are TGTGCCAGCGGCTTCTACGAGCAGTACTTC. The rearrangement uses TRBV21-1 and TRBJ2-7; the D call TRBD1 from the table was never checked on the DNA. TRBV21-1 is a documented pseudogene. The CDR3 runs 10 residues.

This CDR3 reads CASSEGGPNYEQFF. Here the CDR3 DNA reads TGTGCCAGCAGTGAGGGAGGGCCAAATTATGAGCAGTTCTTC. V usage is TRBV9 and J usage is TRBJ2-1; TRBD2 agrees at 7 bases. The CDR3 contains 14 residues. Per the germline V gene, CDR1 is SGDLS and CDR2 is YYNGEE. After removal of 5 bases from V and 8 bases from J, the junction contained 10 bases not matched to a gene.

The chain employs TRBV3-1 (or the pseudogene TRBV3-2) and TRBJ1-2; 10 bases agree with TRBD1. Germline CDR1 and CDR2: LGHDT and YNNKEL (reference sequence). The ends lost 4 bases at V and 8 bases at J; junction bases unmatched: 7. The CDR3 is 14 amino acids. The DNA of the CDR3 is TGTGCCAGCAGCCCTGACAGGGGGCGCGGAGGCTACACCTTC. Translation: CASSPDRGRGGYTF.